What follows is one T cell receptor (beta chain) and its context. Its recognized antigen is unknown. No base quality values were provided; no much bigger clone lies one nucleotide off. Taken from the germline V gene, the CDR1 and CDR2 loops are SQVTM and ANQGSEA. Relative to germline, V is missing 3 bases and J is missing 2 bases, with 6 bases of the junction outside any gene match. Its CDR3 holds 14 amino acids, cysteine through phenylalanine. Here the CDR3 DNA is all that survives: 42 bases in frame from base 1. These data belong to a study of yellow fever vaccine responses in identical twins (dated 2018 in TCRdb). Broadly, across the study: In identical twins, the study followed T cell clones that responded to the vaccine with precision.

The paper's findings and limits, for the study overall: The authors reported that the T cell response to vaccination in identical twins appeared partly convergent and partly personalized.

Library prep was done by RT-PCR. Sequencing took place on an Illumina HiSeq 2500. In-frame beta chains were kept once TCRdb had trimmed the public reads at Q25 with fastp and called clones with MiXCR. Every CDR3 protein is listed once, alongside the most common genes and DNA of its rows. The sample data list around 20,000 distinct CDR3 sequences, and around 70% of these were observed just once. Roughly 2% of the sample goes to the ten largest clones. The chain employs TRBV29-1 and TRBJ2-5; 7 central bases correspond to TRBD1. Sequenced here: T cells from blood (PBMCs), unsorted or a sorted subset (not recorded which), sampled before or after yellow fever vaccination (not recorded which). This clonotype originated in a woman in her late teens or twenties who received the yellow fever vaccine. Donor details come from another sample of the same person, matched by shared clones. The CDR3 reads CSVDLGTAQETQYF. The base sequence is TGCAGCGTTGATTTGGGGACAGCTCAAGAGACCCAGTACTTC.